A single T cell receptor (beta chain) is shown here with its context. The antigen is unknown. These data originate in a study of STAT3 mutations in large granular lymphocyte leukemia. Whole-study results and caveats: In T-cell large granular lymphocyte leukemia, about half of patients showed multiple immunodominant subclonotypes.

Clones were read by immunoSEQ multiplex PCR, and TCRdb kept only the in-frame ones, dropping some. The top ten hold roughly 33% of the sample, which has some 13,000 clones, 90% seen once. CDR1 and CDR2 from the germline V gene are MNHNS and SASEGT. Deletions cut 1 base from V and 0 bases from J, with 10 bases between. The CDR3 has 15 amino acids. The sequence was obtained from a man aged 40-49 years with T-cell large granular lymphocyte leukemia. Some clones in this sample may be carry-over from other donors' samples. The rearrangement joins TRBV6-1 to TRBJ2-7; D perhaps matches TRBD1 (6 bases). Sequenced sample: peripheral blood mononuclear cells. The DNA of the CDR3 is TGTGCCAGCAGTGAAGACAGGGCGAGCTCCTACGAGCAGTACTTC. Amino acids: CASSEDRASSYEQYF.